Here is one T cell receptor (beta chain) with its context. The sample comes from a study of blood T cell repertoires in COVID-19. Study as a whole: Italy, Spain and the United States were the sources of the convalescent and acute COVID-19 samples. PBMCs, B-cell-depleted T cells, or T cells provided the cDNA or gDNA that made up the material.

Authors' processing steps: Counts of nucleated cells, estimated from reference gene primer amplification, were obtained. Libraries were prepared by immunoSEQ multiplex PCR; TCRdb keeps only in-frame clonotypes and omits some of them. V and J calls plus clone size are reproduced from that table; the DNA served to infer D and trimming. The table has about 120,000 clones, about 90% seen once. Looked up from germline, CDR1 is LNHDA and CDR2 is SQIVND (reference sequence). Trimming at V came to 2 bases and at J to 4 bases, leaving 1 base not matched to a gene. CDR3 length: 14 amino acids. The chain combines TRBV19 with TRBJ2-7; TRBD2 matches at 11 bases. Sequenced input: peripheral blood. This TCR derives from a woman aged 55-69 years with COVID-19, enrolled during active disease. The CDR3 region has the DNA TGTGCCAGTAGTATAAGGACTAGCGGGTACGAGCAGTACTTC. It codes for CASSIRTSGYEQYF.